These 7 T cell receptor beta chains originate from one sample sequenced in a study of CD8 T cells in Susac syndrome. RNA, at about 0.45 to 1 ug, was reverse transcribed with random hexamers. TCRdb reprocessed the immunoSEQ multiplex PCR reads with MiXCR, giving one entry per CDR3 protein. The table lists some 130,000 distinct CDR3 sequences, over 90% of them singletons, with about 0.18% in the top ten. The specimen was CD8+ T cells from PBMCs. The source is a human donor with Susac syndrome.

The J gene is TRBJ1-5, the V gene TRBV28; a weak D match, TRBD1 (6 bases). The germline V gene encodes CDR1 MDHEN and CDR2 SYDVKM. CDR3 length: 13 amino acids. V shed 5 bases and J shed 6 bases, with 11 bases lying between them. Written as DNA, the CDR3 is TGTGCCAGCAGTGATCAGGGGCCTCAGCCCCAGCATTTT. This translates into CASSDQGPQPQHF.

The chain links TRBV2 to TRBJ2-3; D is uncertain. CDR1 SNHLY and CDR2 FYNNEI come from the germline V gene. This CDR3 is 14 amino acids long. V was shortened by 3 bases and J by 2 bases, with 9 bases between the two germline ends. CDR3 loop: CASSESEFTDTQYF. The CDR3 region has the DNA TGTGCCAGCAGTGAGTCCGAATTCACAGATACGCAGTATTTT.

The chain is built from TRBV24-1 and TRBJ2-1; TRBD2 agrees at 11 bases. With V trimmed by 3 bases and J by 2 bases, 8 bases remained unmatched. Germline loops: CDR1 KGHDR, CDR2 SFDVKD. The CDR3 is 18 amino acids. The CDR3: CATSDPPLAGDPYNEQFF. CDR3 DNA sequence: TGTGCCACCAGTGATCCTCCACTAGCGGGAGATCCCTACAATGAGCAGTTCTTC.

V gene TRBV5-1 combines with J gene TRBJ1-1; possible D gene TRBD1, 6 bases. Between the trimmed V and J ends, which lost 7 bases and 0 bases, there was a span of 13 bases. CDR1 is SGHRS, CDR2 YFSETQ, per germline. The CDR3 is 14 residues long. CDR3 sequence reads: CASREDSMNTEAFF. The CDR3 DNA reads TGCGCCAGCCGTGAGGACAGCATGAACACTGAAGCTTTCTTT.

The V call is TRBV7-2, the J call TRBJ2-1, with D possibly matching TRBD2 (5 bases). The ends were cut back, 0 bases at V and 4 bases at J, with 10 bases in the middle. The CDR3 runs 15 residues. Germline-derived CDR1 and CDR2 are SGHTA and FQGNSA. The CDR3 is CASSLASSGYNEQFF. The CDR3 DNA follows: TGTGCCAGCAGCTTAGCCTCTTCGGGGTACAATGAGCAGTTCTTC.

The chain uses TRBV29-1 and TRBJ2-1; no clear D gene. Trimming removed 4 bases from V and 0 bases from J, with 7 bases in between. The length of the CDR3 is 13 residues. In germline, CDR1 is SQVTM, CDR2 ANQGSEA. This CDR3 is CSVVTISYNEQFF. CDR3 sequence (DNA): TGCAGCGTTGTAACTATCTCCTACAATGAGCAGTTCTTC.

The rearrangement uses TRBV20-1 and TRBJ2-7, with TRBD1 matching 7 bases. The V segment lost 3 bases and the J segment 5 bases; nucleotides outside the gene matches: 13. The CDR3 is made up of 15 amino acids. Germline V gene lookup returns CDR1 DFQATT and CDR2 SNEGSKA (reference sequence). Here the CDR3 DNA reads TGCAGTGCTAGTCCCCCACAGGGGATATTCGACGAGCAGTACTTC. It codes for CSASPPQGIFDEQYF.